This TCR beta chain was identified during a study of shared clonotypes between healthy human individuals. Broader study findings: Generation of non-shared clonotypes was less probable than generation of clonotypes shared by all four donors.

Measured with immunoSEQ multiplex PCR; TCRdb has only the in-frame clones, and not every one. The data contain some 600,000 clones, approximately 96% of them singletons. Comment on this clone: What it binds is unknown.

CD45RO negativity and positive selection for CCR7 defined naive CD8 cells, a population that excluded terminally differentiated effector memory CD45RA+ cells. The CDR3 totals 14 residues. V lost 1 base and J lost 0, with 6 bases in between. The germline V gene encodes CDR1 LNHNV and CDR2 YYDKDF (reference sequence). V and J are TRBV15 and TRBJ2-5; unclear D gene. The sequencing input was naive CD8+ T cells sorted from blood. The sequence was collected from a woman in her twenties or thirties in good health. The CDR3 region is CATSRVSNQETQYF. The DNA for the CDR3 is TGTGCCACCAGCAGAGTTAGTAACCAAGAGACCCAGTACTTC.